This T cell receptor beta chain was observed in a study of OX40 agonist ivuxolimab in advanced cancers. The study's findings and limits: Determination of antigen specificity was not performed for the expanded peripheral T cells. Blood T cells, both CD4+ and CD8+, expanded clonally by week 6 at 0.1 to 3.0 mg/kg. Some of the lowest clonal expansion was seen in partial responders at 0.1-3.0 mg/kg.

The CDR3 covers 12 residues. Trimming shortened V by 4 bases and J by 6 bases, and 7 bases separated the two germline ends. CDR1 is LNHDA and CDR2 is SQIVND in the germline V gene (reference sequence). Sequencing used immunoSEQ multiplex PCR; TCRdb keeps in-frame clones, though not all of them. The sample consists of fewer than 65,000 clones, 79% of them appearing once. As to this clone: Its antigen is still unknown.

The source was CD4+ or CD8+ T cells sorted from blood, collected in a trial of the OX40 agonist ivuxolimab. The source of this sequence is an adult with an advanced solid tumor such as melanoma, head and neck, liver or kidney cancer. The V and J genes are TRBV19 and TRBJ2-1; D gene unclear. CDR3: CASSTQSNEQFF. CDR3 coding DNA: TGTGCCAGTAGTACACAGTCCAATGAGCAGTTCTTC.